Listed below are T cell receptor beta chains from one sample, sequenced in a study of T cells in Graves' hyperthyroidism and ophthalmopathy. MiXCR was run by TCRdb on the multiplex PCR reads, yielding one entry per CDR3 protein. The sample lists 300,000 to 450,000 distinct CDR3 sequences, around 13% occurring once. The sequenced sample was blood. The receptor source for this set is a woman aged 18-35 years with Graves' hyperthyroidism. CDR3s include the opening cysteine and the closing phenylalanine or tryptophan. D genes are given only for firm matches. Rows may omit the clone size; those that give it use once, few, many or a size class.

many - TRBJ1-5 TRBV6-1 CASSTAGAQPQHF TGTGCCAGCAGTACCGCCGGGGCGCAGCCCCAGCATTTT
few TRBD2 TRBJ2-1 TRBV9 CASSKSGRGYNEQFF TGTGCCAGCAGCAAGAGCGGGAGGGGTTACAATGAGCAGTTCTTC
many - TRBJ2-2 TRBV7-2 CASSSRVGANTGELFF TGTGCCAGCAGCTCCCGGGTCGGAGCGAACACCGGGGAGCTGTTTTTT
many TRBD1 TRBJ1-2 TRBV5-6 CASSQGGFGYTF TGTGCCAGCAGTCAGGGGGGTTTTGGCTACACCTTC
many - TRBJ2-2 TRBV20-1 CSARDSSNTGELFF TGCAGTGCTAGGGACAGTAGTAACACCGGGGAGCTGTTTTTT
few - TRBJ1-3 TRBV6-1 CASMGAGNTIYF TGTGCCAGCATGGGAGCTGGAAACACCATATATTTT
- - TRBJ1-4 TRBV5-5 CASSFNGGAANEKLFF TGTGCCAGCAGCTTTAACGGGGGAGCAGCTAATGAAAAACTGTTTTTT
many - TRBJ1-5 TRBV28 CASSSSQPQHF TGTGCCAGCAGTTCTTCCCAGCCCCAGCATTTT
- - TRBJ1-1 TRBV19 CASVTRWDTEAFF TGTGCCAGTGTTACTCGGTGGGACACTGAAGCTTTCTTT
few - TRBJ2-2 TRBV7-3 CASSFGATTGELFF TGTGCCAGCAGCTTTGGGGCCACTACCGGGGAGCTGTTTTTT
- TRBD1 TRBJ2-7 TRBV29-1 CSVIPGTGRYEQYF TGCAGCGTCATCCCCGGGACAGGGCGGTACGAGCAGTACTTC
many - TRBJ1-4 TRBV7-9 CASSPPTQDNEKLFF TGTGCCAGCAGCCCCCCTACTCAGGATAATGAAAAACTGTTTTTT
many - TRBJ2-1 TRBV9 CASSGRGRRNEQFF TGTGCCAGCAGCGGACGGGGACGGCGCAATGAGCAGTTCTTC
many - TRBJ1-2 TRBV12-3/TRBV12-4 CASTPHLMANEHGYTF TGTGCCAGCACTCCCCACCTGATGGCAAATGAACATGGCTACACCTTC
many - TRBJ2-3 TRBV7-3 CASSLSTGGFGDTQYF TGTGCCAGCAGCCTCAGTACTGGGGGGTTTGGAGATACGCAGTATTTT
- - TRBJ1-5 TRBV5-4 CASSGGPGSNQPQHF TGTGCCAGCAGCGGAGGACCGGGAAGCAATCAGCCCCAGCATTTT
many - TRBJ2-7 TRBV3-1 CASSQRVTYEQYF TGTGCCAGCAGCCAACGAGTCACCTACGAGCAGTACTTC
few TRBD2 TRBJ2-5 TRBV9 CASSRSGITETQYF TGTGCCAGCAGCAGAAGCGGGATCACTGAGACCCAGTACTTC
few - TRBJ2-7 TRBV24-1 CATSDRTAYEQYF TGTGCCACCAGTGACAGGACAGCCTACGAGCAGTACTTC
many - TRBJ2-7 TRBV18 CASSPPSTGPSYEQYF TGTGCCAGCTCACCACCTTCCACAGGGCCTAGCTACGAGCAGTACTTC
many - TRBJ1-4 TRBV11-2 CASSSIRGSTNEKLFF TGTGCCAGCAGCTCTATCCGGGGATCTACTAATGAAAAACTGTTTTTT
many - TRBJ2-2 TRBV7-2 CASTPDFNTGELFF TGTGCCAGCACCCCGGACTTTAACACCGGGGAGCTGTTTTTT
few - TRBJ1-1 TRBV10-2 CASSGTATNTEAFF TGCGCCAGCAGTGGGACTGCTACGAACACTGAAGCTTTCTTT
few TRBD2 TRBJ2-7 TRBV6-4 CASSATSGSYEQYF TGTGCCAGCAGTGCGACTAGCGGGAGTTACGAGCAGTACTTC
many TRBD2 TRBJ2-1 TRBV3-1 CASSLFRTSGSSYNEQFF TGTGCCAGCAGCCTCTTCAGGACTAGCGGGAGCTCCTACAATGAGCAGTTCTTC
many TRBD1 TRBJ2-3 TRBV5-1 CASSGQGMNADTQYF TGCGCCAGCAGCGGACAGGGTATGAATGCAGATACGCAGTATTTT
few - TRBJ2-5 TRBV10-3 CAISGSARGQPETQYF TGTGCCATCAGTGGTTCAGCCAGAGGCCAGCCGGAGACCCAGTACTTC